One and the same sample provided the 21 T cell receptor beta chains below, sequenced in a study of blood T cell repertoires in COVID-19. Generated by immunoSEQ multiplex PCR, the TCRdb table keeps only in-frame clones and is missing some. The repertoire includes 220,000 or so clones, 82% of them detected once, and 3.6% sits in the top ten. What was sequenced was peripheral blood. These TCRs come from a woman of 80 years or more with acute or convalescent COVID-19.

In its sample, this clone was seen once. The V gene is TRBV5-1, the J gene TRBJ2-3; TRBD2 is a possible D gene (6 bases). CDR3 length: 14 amino acids. V lost 2 bases and J lost 1, with 8 bases in between. Germline loops: CDR1 SGHRS, CDR2 YFSETQ. The CDR3, as DNA: TGCGCCAGCAGCTTCTGGGGGGGCACAGATACGCAGTATTTT. Amino acids: CASSFWGGTDTQYF.

The V and J genes are TRBV5-1 and TRBJ2-2, with D uncertain. This CDR3 is 14 amino acids long. CDR1 is SGHRS and CDR2 is YFSETQ in the germline V gene. Trimming removed 2 bases from V and 2 bases from J, with 7 bases in between. In nucleotides, the CDR3 is TGCGCCAGCAGCTTTGAGACAAACACCGGGGAGCTGTTTTTT. It codes for CASSFETNTGELFF. The entire variable domain, with the rest obtained from reference TRBV5-1 and TRBJ2-2, is as follows: KAGVTQTPRYLIKTRGQQVTLSCSPISGHRSVSWYQQTPGQGLQFLFEYFSETQRNKGNFPGRFSGRQFSNSRSEMNVSTLELGDSALYLCASSFETNTGELFFGEGSRLTVL.

The chain links TRBV6-4 to TRBJ1-6; maybe TRBD1 (5 bases). Looked up from germline, CDR1 is MRHNA and CDR2 is SNTAGT. The V and J ends lost 6 bases and 3 bases respectively, with 12 bases between them. The CDR3 runs to 15 residues. The CDR3 DNA reads as TGTGCCAGCAGCGCCGACAGTAACTATAATTCACCCCTCCACTTT. Translated, it gives CASSADSNYNSPLHF.

The V gene is TRBV5-1, the J gene TRBJ1-6; D might be TRBD1 (6 bases). Per the germline V gene, CDR1 is SGHRS and CDR2 is YFSETQ. Trimming stripped 0 bases from V and 3 bases from J, with 16 bases between. The CDR3 is made up of 18 amino acids. CDR3 in amino acids: CASSLGDTLTFYNSPLHF. Written as DNA, the CDR3 is TGCGCCAGCAGCTTGGGGGACACCCTCACCTTCTATAATTCACCCCTCCACTTT.

The rearrangement joins TRBV6-5 to TRBJ1-1, with unresolved D. V lost 6 bases, J lost 11 bases, and 13 bases lay in between. The CDR3 sequence is 11 residues long. Germline-derived CDR1 and CDR2 are MNHEY and SVGAGI. CDR3 in amino acids: CASSTFLEAFF. The DNA of the CDR3 is TGTGCCAGCAGCACCTTCCTTGAGGCTTTCTTT.

For the CDR3, the DNA is TGTGCCAGCACCCCCGGGAAGGGTCAGCCCCAGCATTTT. Protein product: CASTPGKGQPQHF. The chain is built from TRBV6-5 and TRBJ1-5; no clear D gene. The CDR3 sequence is 13 residues long. The V end lost 7 bases, the J end lost 6 bases, and 13 bases lay between the germline ends. Germline-derived CDR1 and CDR2 are MNHEY and SVGAGI.

This clone was detected once. The chain combines TRBV27 with TRBJ1-5; D remains unclear. Trimming left V 2 bases short and J 9 bases short, with 14 bases between. Germline V CDR1 and CDR2: MNHEY, SMNVEV (reference sequence). The CDR3 contains 14 residues. The CDR3 is CASSLNLLRSPQHF. As DNA, the CDR3 is TGTGCCAGCAGTTTAAACCTACTAAGGTCGCCCCAGCATTTT.

The chain uses TRBV5-6 and TRBJ1-5, with D possibly matching TRBD1 (5 bases). This CDR3 comprises 16 residues. CDR1 is SGHDT, CDR2 YYEEEE, per germline. The germline V and J ends were trimmed by 3 bases and 6 bases, with 19 bases remaining between them. CDR3 bases: TGTGCCAGCAGCTCCTCGGGGATGGGGGAGGGTCAGCCCCAGCATTTT. Translation: CASSSSGMGEGQPQHF.

This clone was observed a single time. V and J are TRBV25-1 and TRBJ1-2, with TRBD1 as a possible D gene (6 bases). Trimming stripped 6 bases from V and 4 bases from J, with 12 bases between. Germline-derived CDR1 and CDR2 are MGHDK and SYGVNS. This CDR3 contains 13 residues. As DNA, the CDR3 is TGTGCCAGCAGGCAGGGGCCAACCTATGGCTACACCTTC. Translation: CASRQGPTYGYTF.

The chain joins TRBV5-1 to TRBJ2-2; 11 nucleotides agree with TRBD1. Per germline, CDR1 SGHRS and CDR2 YFSETQ. The CDR3 loop spans 15 amino acids. V lost 4 bases to trimming and J lost 6 bases; unmatched junction nucleotides: 5. This CDR3 reads CASSPGTGGAGELFF. In DNA form, the CDR3 reads TGCGCCAGCAGCCCCGGGACAGGGGGGGCCGGGGAGCTGTTTTTT.

The sample holds a few counts of this clone. The rearrangement links TRBV5-1 to TRBJ1-2; D is undetermined. CDR1 SGHRS and CDR2 YFSETQ come from the germline V gene. Trimming stripped 5 bases from V and 4 bases from J, with 12 bases between. This CDR3 contains 13 residues. The CDR3 loop is CASRERIGYGYTF. The CDR3 DNA follows: TGCGCCAGCAGGGAGAGGATAGGCTATGGCTACACCTTC.

V usage is TRBV7-9 and J usage is TRBJ1-1; D might be TRBD1 (6 bases). Germline CDR1 reads SEHNR; CDR2 reads FQNEAQ (reference sequence). The CDR3 length is 14 residues. V dropped 6 bases and J dropped 1 base, with 12 bases sitting between them. In DNA form, the CDR3 reads TGTGCCAGCAGTCGGGGGGCTCGGAACACTGAAGCTTTCTTT. Translating it yields CASSRGARNTEAFF.

This clone was seen a handful of times. The chain recombines TRBV5-5 with TRBJ1-5, with TRBD1 as a possible D gene (6 bases). The CDR3 is made up of 13 amino acids. Trimming took off 3 bases at V and 6 bases at J, with 10 bases between the two ends. The V gene's germline CDR1 is SGHKS and CDR2 YYEKEE (reference sequence). CDR3 region: CASSSMGAQPQHF. The DNA for the CDR3 is TGTGCCAGCAGCTCGATGGGGGCTCAGCCCCAGCATTTT.

The chain combines TRBV7-9 with TRBJ1-1; the match to TRBD1 covers 7 bases. This CDR3 has 12 residues. Germline CDR1 reads SEHNR; CDR2 reads FQNEAQ (reference sequence). V gave up 3 bases and J gave up 10 bases; unmatched junction bases: 5. The CDR3 region is CASSFEGAVAFF. The CDR3 DNA reads TGTGCCAGCAGCTTTGAGGGGGCTGTAGCTTTCTTT.

This chain joins TRBV30 and TRBJ1-5; 7 nucleotides align to TRBD1. CDR1 is GTSNPN and CDR2 is SVGIG in the germline V gene (reference sequence). V trimming: 1 base; J trimming: 6 bases; junction bases outside the gene matches: 3. This CDR3 region has 13 residues. In DNA, the CDR3 is TGTGCCTGGAGTGACCAGGGGGGTCAGCCCCAGCATTTT. As protein: CAWSDQGGQPQHF.

The V and J genes are TRBV2 and TRBJ1-2; no clear D gene. Trimming took 3 bases from V and 3 from J, leaving 11 bases between them. CDR1 and CDR2 from the germline V gene are SNHLY and FYNNEI. The CDR3 is 14 residues long. CDR3 DNA: TGTGCCAGCAGTGATTTTGGGCAGGACTATGGCTACACCTTC. Translated, it gives CASSDFGQDYGYTF.

This clone was seen a handful of times. This rearrangement joins TRBV30 to TRBJ1-5; 7 bases are shared with TRBD1. The CDR3 covers 14 residues. V shed 1 base and J 6 bases; nucleotides not matched to a gene: 6. Per the germline V gene, CDR1 is GTSNPN and CDR2 is SVGIG (reference sequence). Here the CDR3 reads CAWSGQGRVQPQHF. CDR3 sequence (DNA): TGTGCCTGGAGTGGACAGGGAAGAGTTCAGCCCCAGCATTTT. Combining the CDR3 with reference TRBV30 and TRBJ1-5 gives the whole variable domain SQTIHQWPATLVQPVGSPLSLECTVEGTSNPNLYWYRQAAGRGLQLLFYSVGIGQISSEVPQNLSASRPQDRQFILSSKKLLLSDSGFYLCAWSGQGRVQPQHFGDGTRLSIL.

The genes are TRBV28 and TRBJ1-4, with D possibly matching TRBD1 (5 bases). From germline, CDR1 is MDHEN and CDR2 SYDVKM. The CDR3 runs to 11 residues. CDR3 region: CAAGEVEKLFF. CDR3 in DNA: TGTGCAGCGGGGGAGGTTGAAAAACTGTTTTTT.

The chain combines TRBV10-3 with TRBJ1-5; D perhaps matches TRBD1 (5 bases). Germline CDR1 and CDR2: ENHRY and SYGVKD. CDR3 length equals 15 residues. V lost 0 bases to trimming and J lost 10 bases, with 16 bases between them. CDR3 sequence (DNA): TGTGCCATCAGTGAGTCGGGGGGTAGGTCGGAACCCCAGCATTTT. It translates to CAISESGGRSEPQHF.

V and J are TRBV7-9 and TRBJ2-2; 8 bases are a match to TRBD1. Trimming took 8 bases from V and 1 from J; bases not matched to a gene: 3. This CDR3 is built from 14 residues. In germline, CDR1 is SEHNR, CDR2 FQNEAQ (reference sequence). The CDR3 loop reads CASGGTGNTGELFF. The CDR3 DNA reads TGTGCCAGCGGGGGGACAGGGAACACCGGGGAGCTGTTTTTT.

The gene calls are TRBV4-1 and TRBJ1-1; TRBD1 might be the D (6 bases). Germline V gives CDR1 MGHRA, CDR2 YSYEKL. Trimming removed 0 bases at V and 10 bases at J, with 21 bases between. The CDR3 is 16 amino acids. CDR3 loop: CASSQEARTRGDSAFF. The CDR3 DNA reads TGCGCCAGCAGCCAAGAAGCCCGGACCAGGGGAGATTCAGCTTTCTTT.